Listed below are T cell receptor beta chains from one sample, sequenced in a study of T cells in Graves' hyperthyroidism and ophthalmopathy. MiXCR, applied by TCRdb to the multiplex PCR reads, yields one record per CDR3 protein. The table lists roughly 750,000 distinct CDR3 sequences, around 17% of them singletons. Material for sequencing was blood. These receptors originate from a man aged 18 to 29 with Graves' hyperthyroidism. CDR3s include the opening cysteine and the closing phenylalanine or tryptophan. Fields, in order: D gene, J gene, V gene, clone size, CDR3 DNA, CDR3 protein. D genes are given only for firm matches. Expanded clones get a size class; other rows say once, few or many, or leave the size out.

NA | TRBJ2-7 | TRBV25-1 | few | TGTGCCAGCAGTGAATCGCTCGAGCAGTACTTC | CASSESLEQYF
TRBD2 | TRBJ2-5 | TRBV9 | NA | TGTGCCAGCAGTGACGGGGGGACCACTGGGTACCAAGAGACCCAGTACTTC | CASSDGGTTGYQETQYF
NA | TRBJ1-1 | TRBV7-9 | few | TGTGCCAGCAGCTTAAGCTCTATGAACACTGAAGCTTTCTTT | CASSLSSMNTEAFF
NA | TRBJ2-1 | TRBV5-1 | few | TGCGCCAGCAGCTGGTGGGTCGCCGGGAAGGACAATGAGCAGTTCTTC | CASSWWVAGKDNEQFF
NA | TRBJ2-3 | TRBV30 | many | TGTGCCTGGAGTAAACAGGGTCCAGATACGCAGTATTTT | CAWSKQGPDTQYF
NA | TRBJ2-7 | TRBV18 | few | TGTGCCAGCTCCTTACGGGTGACAGAGGCCCTGGGGCAGTACTTC | CASSLRVTEALGQYF
TRBD2 | TRBJ2-1 | TRBV2 | few | TGTGCCAGCAGTGACGGACTAGCGGGAGTCGAGCAGTTCTTC | CASSDGLAGVEQFF
NA | TRBJ2-1 | TRBV12-3/TRBV12-4 | many | TGTGCCAGCAGTTTGGGGGCCCGAGTCTCCTACAATGAGCAGTTCTTC | CASSLGARVSYNEQFF
NA | TRBJ1-2 | TRBV18 | many | TGTGCCAGCTCCCCCGGCCGGGGCGGAAATGGCTACACCTTC | CASSPGRGGNGYTF
TRBD2 | TRBJ2-7 | TRBV2 | many | TGTGCCAGCAGCCAGACTAGCGGGAGAAAGTACGAGCAGTACTTC | CASSQTSGRKYEQYF
TRBD1 | TRBJ1-5 | TRBV30 | many | TGTGCCTGGAGTGGGGGGACAGCCGGTTTGCCCCAGCATTTT | CAWSGGTAGLPQHF
NA | TRBJ2-5 | TRBV27 | many | TGTGCCAGCAGTTTAGCGACAGGACCGTCGGAGACCCAGTACTTC | CASSLATGPSETQYF
NA | TRBJ2-2 | TRBV7-3 | many | TGTGCCAGCAGCTTAGGGGAGACTAACACCGGGGAGCTGTTTTTT | CASSLGETNTGELFF
NA | TRBJ1-1 | TRBV6-1 | many | TGTGCCAGCAGCCCAGAGTTGAACACTGAAGCTTTCTTT | CASSPELNTEAFF
NA | TRBJ2-6 | TRBV5-1 | few | TGCGCCAGCAGCTTGGCCGAAGTAACTGGGGCCAACGTCCTGACTTTC | CASSLAEVTGANVLTF
NA | TRBJ2-2 | TRBV9 | NA | TGTGCCAGCACCCCAGGCGGTCGGGGGTTGTTTGGGGGCGGGGAGCTGTTTTTT | CASTPGGRGLFGGGELFF
TRBD1 | TRBJ1-1 | TRBV12-3/TRBV12-4 | few | TGTGCCAGCAGTAGGGGACAGGGTGAAGCTTTCTTT | CASSRGQGEAFF
NA | TRBJ1-4 | TRBV4-1 | NA | TGCGCCAGCAGCATCCGGCGGGGCCTAGAAAAACTGTTTTTT | CASSIRRGLEKLFF
NA | TRBJ1-1 | TRBV5-1 | NA | TGCGCCAGCAGCCTGAACACAATGAACACTGAAGCTTTCTTT | CASSLNTMNTEAFF
NA | TRBJ2-2 | TRBV11-2 | many | TGTGCCAGCAGCTTAGCGGAAGGGATGTACACCGGGGAGCTGTTTTTT | CASSLAEGMYTGELFF
TRBD1 | TRBJ1-2 | TRBV12-3/TRBV12-4 | many | TGTGCCAGCAGGACAGGGGGCGTCTATGGCTACACCTTC | CASRTGGVYGYTF
NA | TRBJ2-7 | TRBV7-2 | many | TGTGCCAGCAGCTTAGGACTATCAGCCTACGAGCAGTACTTC | CASSLGLSAYEQYF
NA | TRBJ1-1 | TRBV7-2 | many | TGTGCCAGCAGCTTACGCAGGTACACTGAAGCTTTCTTT | CASSLRRYTEAFF
NA | TRBJ2-2 | TRBV29-1 | few | TGCAGCGTTTTCGTGACCGTATCGAACACCGGGGAGCTGTTTTTT | CSVFVTVSNTGELFF
NA | TRBJ1-1 | TRBV27 | NA | TGTGCCAGCAGTTTATCGTTCAGGGGCACTGAAGCTTTCTTT | CASSLSFRGTEAFF
TRBD1 | TRBJ2-3 | TRBV5-1 | NA | TGCGCCAGCAATCCCGGACAGGGGGAAGATACGCAGTATTTT | CASNPGQGEDTQYF
TRBD1 | TRBJ2-7 | TRBV20-1 | many | TGCAGTGCTGTCCCCGGGACAGGGGGCCACGAGCAGTACTTC | CSAVPGTGGHEQYF
NA | TRBJ1-3 | TRBV28 | few | TGTGCCGGGCAGCGGGGAAACACCATATATTTT | CAGQRGNTIYF
TRBD2 | TRBJ2-2 | TRBV12-3/TRBV12-4 | NA | TGTGCCAGTTCTCCGGGACTAGTACGAGCCGGGGAGCTGTTTTTT | CASSPGLVRAGELFF
TRBD1 | TRBJ1-3 | TRBV7-3 | few | TGTGCCAGCAGCCCTACAGGGGAACCTGGAAACACCATATATTTT | CASSPTGEPGNTIYF
TRBD1 | TRBJ2-1 | TRBV28 | many | TGTGCCAGCAGCGCATCGCGGAGGAACAGGGGGCACAATGAGCAGTTCTTC | CASSASRRNRGHNEQFF
TRBD2 | TRBJ2-1 | TRBV12-3/TRBV12-4 | many | TGTGCCAGCAGTTTACGTTCCCTACTAGCGGGGGCAAACAATGAGCAGTTCTTC | CASSLRSLLAGANNEQFF
TRBD1 | TRBJ1-5 | TRBV29-1 | NA | TGCAGCGTTGCGACAGGGCCTGATCAGCCCCAGCATTTT | CSVATGPDQPQHF
NA | TRBJ1-4 | TRBV10-3 | NA | TGTGCCATCAGTACCGGGGCCACTGGTGAAAAACTGTTTTTT | CAISTGATGEKLFF
NA | TRBJ2-6 | TRBV28 | NA | TGTGCCAGCAGTGGGCGACAGGTCCGAGGGGCCAACGTCCTGACTTTC | CASSGRQVRGANVLTF
NA | TRBJ2-7 | TRBV11-1 | few | TGTGCCACCTCGAGGCTCAGGAACTACGAGCAGTACTTC | CATSRLRNYEQYF
TRBD2 | TRBJ2-2 | TRBV6-2/TRBV6-3 | NA | TGTGCCAGCAGGGGGACTAGCGATCCGAGGGAGCTGTTTTTT | CASRGTSDPRELFF
NA | TRBJ1-5 | TRBV6-2/TRBV6-3 | many | TGTGCCAGCAGTCCCCGGACATCTCAGCCCCAGCATTTT | CASSPRTSQPQHF
TRBD1 | TRBJ1-2 | TRBV7-9 | many | TGTGCCAGCAGCAATACAGGGGCTCACTATGGCTACACCTTC | CASSNTGAHYGYTF
NA | TRBJ2-7 | TRBV18 | many | TGTGCCAGCTCACCGGACTACGAGCAGTACTTC | CASSPDYEQYF
TRBD1 | TRBJ2-7 | TRBV12-3/TRBV12-4 | many | TGTGCCAGCAGTCAATATCAGGGGGCGAACGAGCAGTACTTC | CASSQYQGANEQYF
NA | TRBJ2-3 | TRBV9 | few | TGTGCCAGCAGCGTTTCGGGAGCTGGAACAGATACGCAGTATTTT | CASSVSGAGTDTQYF
NA | TRBJ2-5 | TRBV6-5 | many | TGTGCCAGCAGTTACTCGAAGGCCCGCCAAGAGACCCAGTACTTC | CASSYSKARQETQYF
TRBD2 | TRBJ2-2 | TRBV27 | many | TGTGCCAGCAGTACGAGACTAGCGGAAAACACCGGGGAGCTGTTTTTT | CASSTRLAENTGELFF
TRBD2 | TRBJ2-7 | TRBV19 | NA | TGTGCCAGTAGTATACGAGCGGGAGACCCCTACGAGCAGTACTTC | CASSIRAGDPYEQYF
NA | TRBJ2-3 | TRBV2 | few | TGTGCCAGCAGTGAAAGAATACGAGATACGCAGTATTTT | CASSERIRDTQYF
NA | TRBJ2-3 | TRBV19 | few | TGTGCCAGTAGTACCTACAGGGATAGCACAGATACGCAGTATTTT | CASSTYRDSTDTQYF
TRBD2 | TRBJ2-7 | TRBV7-2 | many | TGTGCCAGCAGCTTATCTAGCGGGAGAGGAAACGAGCAGTACTTC | CASSLSSGRGNEQYF
NA | TRBJ1-1 | TRBV12-3/TRBV12-4 | many | TGTGCCAGCAGTTCTGGGGAAGGGAACACTGAAGCTTTCTTT | CASSSGEGNTEAFF
TRBD1 | TRBJ2-2 | TRBV28 | NA | TGTGCCAGCAGTTTATCGGACAGGTTGAACACCGGGGAGCTGTTTTTT | CASSLSDRLNTGELFF
TRBD2 | TRBJ2-5 | TRBV7-2 | many | TGTGCCAGCAGCCACCAGACAGGGCTGGCTAGCGGGGATCAAGAGACCCAGTACTTC | CASSHQTGLASGDQETQYF
TRBD1 | TRBJ1-5 | TRBV9 | many | TGTGCCAGCAGCGTCGGGACAGGGATGGCTCAGCCCCAGCATTTT | CASSVGTGMAQPQHF
TRBD1 | TRBJ2-5 | TRBV15 | few | TGTGCCACCAGCAGGGACAGGGTGGGAGAGACCCAGTACTTC | CATSRDRVGETQYF
NA | TRBJ2-1 | TRBV9 | NA | TGTGCCAGCAGCGTAGGCGGGTTCGGTGAGCAGTTCTTC | CASSVGGFGEQFF